A selection of T cell receptor beta chains follows, all from one sample in a study of CD8 T cells in Susac syndrome. Via MiXCR, TCRdb re-called the immunoSEQ multiplex PCR reads, giving one row per CDR3 protein. The top ten clones hold around 0.08% of a sample with 140,000 or so distinct CDR3 sequences, approximately 94% of them seen once. The specimen was CD4+ T cells from PBMCs. The receptors shown here come from a human donor in good health. CDR3s include the opening cysteine and the closing phenylalanine or tryptophan. Each record gives: CDR3 protein, CDR3 DNA, V gene, clone size, D gene, J gene. D genes are given only for firm matches. Size tells how often a clone was seen (once, few, many) or the class of an expanded clone, and some rows leave it out.

CASSLSGSWGETQYF	TGTGCCAGCAGTTTAAGCGGGAGCTGGGGAGAGACCCAGTACTTC	TRBV12-3/TRBV12-4	NA	TRBD2	TRBJ2-5
CASSKNRADTQYF	TGTGCCAGTAGCAAAAACCGCGCAGATACGCAGTATTTT	TRBV19	NA	NA	TRBJ2-3
CASSQGTGEAIEKLFF	TGTGCCAGCTCACAGGGGACAGGGGAGGCGATTGAAAAACTGTTTTTT	TRBV18	NA	TRBD1	TRBJ1-4
CASSSRGGPETQYF	TGCGCCAGCAGCTCCAGGGGGGGGCCAGAGACCCAGTACTTC	TRBV5-1	NA	NA	TRBJ2-5
CASSLAATSRETQYF	TGTGCCAGCAGCTTAGCCGCGACATCGAGAGAGACCCAGTACTTC	TRBV7-2	few	NA	TRBJ2-5
CASSPGLEVGQYF	TGTGCCAGCAGTCCGGGACTAGAAGTTGGGCAGTACTTC	TRBV2	NA	TRBD2	TRBJ2-7
CASSVTVSYEQYF	TGTGCCAGCAGCGTGACAGTCTCCTACGAGCAGTACTTC	TRBV7-6	NA	NA	TRBJ2-7
CASSTRKQGNYGYTF	TGTGCCAGTAGTACAAGAAAACAGGGGAACTATGGCTACACCTTC	TRBV19	NA	TRBD1	TRBJ1-2
CASSLWTGGSNTEAFF	TGTGCCAGCAGTTTATGGACAGGGGGTTCGAACACTGAAGCTTTCTTT	TRBV27	NA	TRBD1	TRBJ1-1
CASSGLADTDTQYF	TGTGCCAGCAGTGGACTAGCGGACACAGATACGCAGTATTTT	TRBV27	NA	TRBD2	TRBJ2-3
CASRRYYGLARETQYF	TGTGCCAGCAGACGATATTATGGACTCGCCAGAGAGACCCAGTACTTC	TRBV3-1	NA	NA	TRBJ2-5
CSVQITGANTGELFF	TGCAGCGTTCAAATAACAGGGGCAAACACCGGGGAGCTGTTTTTT	TRBV29-1	NA	TRBD1	TRBJ2-2
CATKGQGMDEQFF	TGTGCCACCAAGGGACAGGGAATGGATGAGCAGTTCTTC	TRBV24-1	NA	TRBD1	TRBJ2-1
CAISRDSSYNEQFF	TGTGCCATCAGTCGGGACTCCTCCTACAATGAGCAGTTCTTC	TRBV10-3	NA	NA	TRBJ2-1
CASSPNTGELFF	TGTGCCAGCAGCCCGAACACCGGGGAGCTGTTTTTT	TRBV11-2	few	NA	TRBJ2-2
CASSLVGRDNYGYTF	TGTGCCAGCAGCTTGGTTGGCAGGGATAACTATGGCTACACCTTC	TRBV5-6	NA	NA	TRBJ1-2
CASSLALIGNTEAFF	TGTGCCAGCAGCTTAGCGTTGATAGGGAACACTGAAGCTTTCTTT	TRBV7-2	NA	NA	TRBJ1-1
CASITRGLAGGPGAGELFF	TGTGCCAGCATCACTAGGGGACTAGCGGGAGGCCCCGGCGCCGGGGAGCTGTTTTTT	TRBV12-3/TRBV12-4	NA	TRBD2	TRBJ2-2
CASSAGGASGPQFF	TGCGCCAGCAGCGCCGGAGGGGCTAGCGGGCCGCAGTTCTTC	TRBV5-1	NA	TRBD2	TRBJ2-1
CASSFKNLNYGYTF	TGTGCCAGCAGCTTTAAGAACCTTAACTATGGCTACACCTTC	TRBV7-9	NA	NA	TRBJ1-2
CASSQYRLAGVSETQYF	TGTGCCAGCAGTCAGTATCGACTAGCGGGAGTATCAGAGACCCAGTACTTC	TRBV5-6	once	TRBD2	TRBJ2-5
CASSQAGQLNQPQHF	TGCGCCAGCAGCCAGGCGGGACAGTTGAATCAGCCCCAGCATTTT	TRBV4-1	NA	TRBD1	TRBJ1-5
CASSDRRVLEGYTF	TGTGCCAGCTCGGACCGAAGGGTTTTAGAAGGCTACACCTTC	TRBV18	NA	NA	TRBJ1-2
CASSSNPGSYEQYF	TGCGCCAGCAGCTCAAACCCCGGTTCCTACGAGCAGTACTTC	TRBV5-1	NA	NA	TRBJ2-7
CASSFRQGASREQYF	TGTGCCAGCAGTTTTCGGCAGGGGGCGTCGCGAGAGCAGTACTTC	TRBV28	NA	TRBD1	TRBJ2-7
CASSPGQQQETQYF	TGTGCCAGCTCACCGGGACAGCAACAAGAGACCCAGTACTTC	TRBV18	NA	TRBD1	TRBJ2-5
CASRTTGGYGYTF	TGTGCCAGCAGAACGACAGGGGGTTATGGCTACACCTTC	TRBV12-3/TRBV12-4	NA	TRBD1	TRBJ1-2
CAISGASEKQETQYF	TGTGCCATCAGTGGGGCTAGCGAGAAGCAAGAGACCCAGTACTTC	TRBV10-3	NA	NA	TRBJ2-5
CASSPRTGNGYTF	TGTGCCAGCAGTCCACGGACAGGGAATGGCTACACCTTC	TRBV27	NA	TRBD1	TRBJ1-2
CASSPLGRREDLGPDTQYF	TGTGCCAGCAGCCCCCTGGGGCGGCGGGAGGATCTGGGCCCAGATACGCAGTATTTT	TRBV3-1	NA	TRBD2	TRBJ2-3